Listed below are T cell receptor beta chains from one sample, sequenced in a study of vaccination effects on CD4 cells after COVID-19. Their target antigens are unknown. Clones were sequenced by immunoSEQ multiplex PCR, and TCRdb holds only the in-frame ones, with some missing. The sample contains about 66,000 clones, less than 80% of which appear only once. The specimen comprised CD4+ T cells from PBMCs cultured without peptide, sampled after COVID-19 vaccination. Receptors originate from a human donor who received a COVID-19 vaccine. Both conserved end residues are part of each CDR3. A D gene is named only where the DNA matches it firmly. The size field is filled for only some rows; it gives once, few, many or a size class.

clone_size: .
d_call: .
v_call: TRBV4-1
j_call: TRBJ1-5
cdr3_nt: TGCGCCAGCAGCCAAGATCGAGTGGGCGGTTTTAGAGGCGATCAGCCCCAGCATTTT
cdr3_aa: CASSQDRVGGFRGDQPQHF

clone_size: .
d_call: .
v_call: TRBV6-5
j_call: TRBJ1-1
cdr3_nt: TGTGCCAGCAGGGGGCCCGTGAACACTGAAGCTTTCTTT
cdr3_aa: CASRGPVNTEAFF

clone_size: .
d_call: .
v_call: TRBV2
j_call: TRBJ2-3
cdr3_nt: TGTGCCAGCAGCGTCCGGGGGGCGGTACGAGATACGCAGTATTTT
cdr3_aa: CASSVRGAVRDTQYF

clone_size: .
d_call: TRBD1
v_call: TRBV30
j_call: TRBJ1-1
cdr3_nt: TGTGCCGGGACAGGGAAGAACACTGAAGCTTTCTTT
cdr3_aa: CAGTGKNTEAFF

clone_size: .
d_call: TRBD1
v_call: TRBV25-1
j_call: TRBJ2-5
cdr3_nt: TGTGCCAGCAGTGATCGGGACAGGGTTATTGAGACCCAGTACTTC
cdr3_aa: CASSDRDRVIETQYF

clone_size: .
d_call: .
v_call: TRBV7-8
j_call: TRBJ2-1
cdr3_nt: TGTGCCAGCAGCCGCCTACGGGGAAATGAGCAGTTCTTC
cdr3_aa: CASSRLRGNEQFF

clone_size: .
d_call: .
v_call: TRBV21-1
j_call: TRBJ1-2
cdr3_nt: TGTGCCAGCAGTAGGGGAATTTATGGCTACACCTTC
cdr3_aa: CASSRGIYGYTF

clone_size: .
d_call: TRBD1
v_call: TRBV10-2
j_call: TRBJ1-1
cdr3_nt: TGCGCCAGCAGTAACCGGGACAGCCATGAAGCTTTCTTT
cdr3_aa: CASSNRDSHEAFF

clone_size: few
d_call: .
v_call: TRBV3-1/TRBV3-2
j_call: TRBJ2-2
cdr3_nt: TGTGCCAGCAGCCCTGGACTGAACACCGGGGAGCTGTTTTTT
cdr3_aa: CASSPGLNTGELFF

clone_size: .
d_call: TRBD1
v_call: TRBV24-1
j_call: TRBJ2-5
cdr3_nt: TGTGCCACCAGTGAAGGACAGGGGCCTCAGGGGACCCAGTACTTC
cdr3_aa: CATSEGQGPQGTQYF

clone_size: .
d_call: .
v_call: TRBV10-1
j_call: TRBJ1-1
cdr3_nt: TGCGCCAGCAGTGCGGGCAGGCCCACTGAAGCTTTCTTT
cdr3_aa: CASSAGRPTEAFF

clone_size: .
d_call: TRBD1
v_call: TRBV24-1
j_call: TRBJ2-3
cdr3_nt: TGTGCCACCAGTGATGCCAGGGGGCCGGGAGATACGCAGTATTTT
cdr3_aa: CATSDARGPGDTQYF

clone_size: .
d_call: .
v_call: TRBV9
j_call: TRBJ2-3
cdr3_nt: TGTGCCAGCAGCATCGAGGGGGGGACCAAAGATACGCAGTATTTT
cdr3_aa: CASSIEGGTKDTQYF

clone_size: .
d_call: .
v_call: TRBV6-5
j_call: TRBJ1-1
cdr3_nt: TGTGCCAGCAGTTACTCGAGGTCAGGAAGCTCAGAAGCTTTCTTT
cdr3_aa: CASSYSRSGSSEAFF

clone_size: .
d_call: TRBD1
v_call: TRBV2
j_call: TRBJ2-2
cdr3_nt: TGTGCCAGCAGATGGACAGGTACCGGGGAGCTGTTTTTT
cdr3_aa: CASRWTGTGELFF